This T cell receptor (beta chain) is drawn from a study of blood T cells in healthy people across ages. A sample-barcoded 5' primer and a J-beta primer mix were used in a second PCR of about 7 to 12 cycles. Tagging of each cDNA molecule was performed by a template-switch adaptor with 12 random nucleotides. TCRdb processed the 5' RACE reads anew with MiXCR; each CDR3 protein has one entry. This sample has 450,000 to 700,000 distinct CDR3 sequences, with 27% found just once. This CDR3 contains 14 residues. The chain joins TRBV21-1 to TRBJ1-4; TRBD1, the table's D call, was not compared with the DNA. TRBV21-1 is labeled a pseudogene. Sequencing was performed on blood. This clonotype was sampled from a woman aged 70 to 79 in good health. The CDR3, as DNA: TGTGCCAGCAGCATAGACAGGGGTGGTGAAAAACTGTTTTTT. Its translation is CASSIDRGGEKLFF.